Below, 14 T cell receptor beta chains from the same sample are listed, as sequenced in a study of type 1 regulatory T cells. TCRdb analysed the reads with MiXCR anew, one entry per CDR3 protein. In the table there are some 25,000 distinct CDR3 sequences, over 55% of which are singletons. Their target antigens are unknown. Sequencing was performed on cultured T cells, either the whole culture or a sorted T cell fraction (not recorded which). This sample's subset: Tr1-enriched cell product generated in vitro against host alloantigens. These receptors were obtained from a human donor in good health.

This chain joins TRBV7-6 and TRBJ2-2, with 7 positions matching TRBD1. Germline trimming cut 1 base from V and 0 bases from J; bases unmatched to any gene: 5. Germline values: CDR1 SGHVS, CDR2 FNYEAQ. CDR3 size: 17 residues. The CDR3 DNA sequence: TGTGCCAGCAGCTTAGGGCCCGACAGGGCGAACACCGGGGAGCTGTTTTTT. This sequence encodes CASSLGPDRANTGELFF. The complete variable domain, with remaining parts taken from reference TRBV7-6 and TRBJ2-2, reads GAGVSQSPRYKVTKRGQDVALRCDPISGHVSLYWYRQALGQGPEFLTYFNYEAQQDKSGLPNDRFSAERPEGSISTLTIQRTEQRDSAMYRCASSLGPDRANTGELFFGEGSRLTVL.

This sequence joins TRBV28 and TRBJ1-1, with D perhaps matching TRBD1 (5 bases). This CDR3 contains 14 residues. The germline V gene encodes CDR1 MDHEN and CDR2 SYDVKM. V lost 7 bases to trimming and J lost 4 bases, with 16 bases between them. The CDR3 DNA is TGTGCCAGCAAAACAGCCTCAAGGGGCACTGAAGCTTTCTTT. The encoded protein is CASKTASRGTEAFF.

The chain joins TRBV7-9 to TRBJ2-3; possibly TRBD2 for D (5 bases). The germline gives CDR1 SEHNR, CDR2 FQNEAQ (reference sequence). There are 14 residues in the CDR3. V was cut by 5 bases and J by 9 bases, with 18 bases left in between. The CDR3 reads CASSRGPGEGTQYF. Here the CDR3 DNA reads TGTGCCAGCAGCAGAGGTCCCGGGGAAGGAACGCAGTATTTT.

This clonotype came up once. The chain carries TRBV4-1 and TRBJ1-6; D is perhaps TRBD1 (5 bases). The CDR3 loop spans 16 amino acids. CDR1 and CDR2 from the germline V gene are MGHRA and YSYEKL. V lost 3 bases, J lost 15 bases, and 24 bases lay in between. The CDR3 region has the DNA TGCGCCAGCAGCCAGGGATCCGGGACTGATCGATCAGTCCTCCACTTT. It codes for CASSQGSGTDRSVLHF.

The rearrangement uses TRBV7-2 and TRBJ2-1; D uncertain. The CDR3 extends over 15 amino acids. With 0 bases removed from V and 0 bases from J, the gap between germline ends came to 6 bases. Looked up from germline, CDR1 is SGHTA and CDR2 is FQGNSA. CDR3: CASSLAQRSYNEQFF. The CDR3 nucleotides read TGTGCCAGCAGCTTAGCGCAGCGCTCCTACAATGAGCAGTTCTTC.

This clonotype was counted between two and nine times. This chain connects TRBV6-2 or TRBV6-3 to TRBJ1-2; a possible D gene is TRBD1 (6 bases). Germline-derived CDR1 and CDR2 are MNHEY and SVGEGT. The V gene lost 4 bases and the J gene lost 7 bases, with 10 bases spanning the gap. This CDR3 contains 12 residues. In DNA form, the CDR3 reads TGTGCCAGCAGTTTTACAGGGACTGGCTACACCTTC. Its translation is CASSFTGTGYTF.

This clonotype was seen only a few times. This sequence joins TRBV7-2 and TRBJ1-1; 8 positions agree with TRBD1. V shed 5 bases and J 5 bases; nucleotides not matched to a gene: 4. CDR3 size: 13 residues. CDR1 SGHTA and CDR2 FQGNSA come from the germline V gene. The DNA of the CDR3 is TGTGCCAGCAGCCCACGGACAGGGACTGAAGCTTTCTTT. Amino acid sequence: CASSPRTGTEAFF.

CDR3 coding DNA: TGCGCCAGCAGCCCCGGACTAGCGGGGCCCCGCACAGATACGCAGTATTTT. This encodes CASSPGLAGPRTDTQYF. This chain links TRBV5-1 with TRBJ2-3, with 12 bases aligning to TRBD2. This CDR3 comprises 17 residues. Trimming removed 4 bases from V and 1 base from J; junction bases left unmatched: 7. CDR1 and CDR2 (germline): SGHRS, YFSETQ.

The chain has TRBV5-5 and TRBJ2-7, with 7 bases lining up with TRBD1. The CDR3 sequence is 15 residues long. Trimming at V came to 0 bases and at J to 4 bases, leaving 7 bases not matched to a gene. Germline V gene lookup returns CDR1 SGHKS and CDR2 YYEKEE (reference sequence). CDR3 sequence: CASSLAGTELYEQYF. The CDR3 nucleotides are TGTGCCAGCAGCTTGGCCGGGACAGAACTATACGAGCAGTACTTC.

CDR3 region: CASSARRDTLGYGYTF. CDR3 nucleotides: TGTGCCAGCAGCGCCCGCCGGGACACACTGGGGTATGGCTACACCTTC. The chain links TRBV7-8 to TRBJ1-2; TRBD1 is a possible D gene (6 bases). CDR1 is SGHVS and CDR2 is FQNEAQ in the germline V gene. The CDR3 sequence is 16 residues long. Trimming shortened V by 5 bases and J by 5 bases, and 21 bases separated the two germline ends.

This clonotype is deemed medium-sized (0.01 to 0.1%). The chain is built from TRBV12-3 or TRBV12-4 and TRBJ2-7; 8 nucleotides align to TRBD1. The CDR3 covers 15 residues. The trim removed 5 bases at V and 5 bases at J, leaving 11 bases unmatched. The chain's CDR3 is CASSKSGGAINEQYF. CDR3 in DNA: TGTGCCAGCAGTAAATCAGGGGGCGCGATAAACGAGCAGTACTTC.

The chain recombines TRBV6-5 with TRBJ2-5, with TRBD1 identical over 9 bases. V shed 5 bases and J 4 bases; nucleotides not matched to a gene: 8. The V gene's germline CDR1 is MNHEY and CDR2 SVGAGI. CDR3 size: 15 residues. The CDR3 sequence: CASSNRDRARETQYF. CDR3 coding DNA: TGTGCCAGCAGTAACCGGGACAGGGCTCGAGAGACCCAGTACTTC.

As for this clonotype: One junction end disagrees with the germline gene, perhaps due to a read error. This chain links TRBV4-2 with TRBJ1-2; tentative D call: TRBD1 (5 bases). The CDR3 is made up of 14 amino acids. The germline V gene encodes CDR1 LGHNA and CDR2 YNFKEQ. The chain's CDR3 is CASSQEGGALGNTF. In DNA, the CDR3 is TGTGCCAGCAGCCAAGAGGGAGGGGCTCTTGGCAACACCTTC.

CDR3 residues: CATSDLTTQAGELFF. CDR3 in DNA: TGTGCCACCAGTGATTTGACCACCCAGGCCGGGGAGCTGTTTTTT. The chain recombines TRBV24-1 with TRBJ2-2, with D unclear. Between the trimmed V and J ends, which lost 0 bases and 6 bases, there was a span of 10 bases. CDR3 length equals 15 residues. The V gene's germline CDR1 is KGHDR and CDR2 SFDVKD.